This T cell receptor beta chain was profiled in a study of T cell responses to AZD1222 COVID-19 vaccine. V dropped 5 bases and J dropped 6 bases, with 15 bases sitting between them. The CDR3 length is 14 residues. Looked up from germline, CDR1 is MNHNY and CDR2 is SVGAGI (reference sequence). Profiling relied on immunoSEQ multiplex PCR, and the TCRdb table lists in-frame clones only, not all of them. The sample carries over 85,000 clones, roughly 86% recorded once. V and J are TRBV6-6 and TRBJ2-3; D might be TRBD1 or TRBD2, each matching 6 bases. The sequence was obtained from an adult in good health. Sequences were derived from peripheral blood, sampled on day 0 of AZD1222 vaccination. The CDR3: CASSEEGRGDTQYF. The CDR3 DNA reads as TGTGCCAGCAGTGAGGAGGGTAGGGGGGATACGCAGTATTTT.